Each of the 28 T cell receptor beta chains below was sequenced from the same sample in a study of T cell repertoires in cytomegalovirus infection. Antigen specificity for these receptors is unknown. TCRdb re-called the reads with MiXCR, one entry per CDR3 protein. This table has approximately 71,000 distinct CDR3 sequences, roughly 20% appearing once. The specimen was CD8+ T cells from cultured PBMCs, collected from culture after CMV antigen stimulation. The receptors derive from a human donor in good health (CMV status not recorded). Some clones in this sample may be carry-over from other donors' samples.

This chain links TRBV7-8 with TRBJ2-1; D not certain. Germline assignment: CDR1 SGHVS and CDR2 FQNEAQ. V was pared by 8 bases and J by 4 bases, with 9 bases between. The CDR3 runs to 12 residues. For the CDR3, the DNA is TGTGCCAGCTATGGCAGATACAATGAGCAGTTCTTC. Translated: CASYGRYNEQFF.

This clonotype was seen a few times. This rearrangement joins TRBV15 to TRBJ2-7, with a possible D match to TRBD2 (5 bases). Germline CDR1 LNHNV, CDR2 YYDKDF (reference sequence). The length of the CDR3 is 16 residues. V dropped 0 bases and J dropped 6 bases, with 18 bases sitting between them. CDR3 in amino acids: CATSRDPNSLAVEQYF. DNA for the CDR3: TGTGCCACCAGCAGAGATCCGAACTCCCTAGCCGTCGAGCAGTACTTC.

This clonotype was seen a handful of times. J is TRBJ2-5 and V is TRBV28; possibly TRBD2 for D (5 bases). The CDR3 is made up of 15 amino acids. Trimming took off 7 bases at V and 4 bases at J, with 19 bases between the two ends. Germline CDR1 reads MDHEN; CDR2 reads SYDVKM. The CDR3 DNA reads as TGTGCCAGCACCGGTGGCGGGTTGAAAGGAGAGACCCAGTACTTC. This translates into CASTGGGLKGETQYF.

The rearrangement links TRBV12-3 or TRBV12-4 to TRBJ1-1, with TRBD1 as a possible D gene (5 bases). Deletions cut 2 bases from V and 4 bases from J, with 11 bases between. The CDR3 totals 14 residues. CDR3 sequence: CASSLMEGVTEAFF. The CDR3 nucleotides read TGTGCCAGCAGTTTAATGGAAGGGGTCACTGAAGCTTTCTTT.

This clonotype was observed a handful of times. The V call is TRBV12-3 or TRBV12-4, the J call TRBJ2-5; 7 nucleotides align to TRBD1. This CDR3 contains 14 residues. Trimming removed 5 bases from V and 1 base from J; junction bases left unmatched: 4. CDR3 sequence: CASSPGTAQETQYF. In DNA, the CDR3 is TGTGCCAGCAGTCCCGGGACAGCCCAAGAGACCCAGTACTTC.

This rearrangement joins TRBV6-2 or TRBV6-3 to TRBJ2-1; TRBD1 aligns across 11 bases. V was pared by 6 bases and J by 8 bases, with 6 bases of the junction left unmatched. Per the germline V gene, CDR1 is MNHEY and CDR2 is SVGEGT. There are 14 residues in the CDR3. The CDR3 sequence is CASRSRTGGDEQFF. The DNA of the CDR3 is TGTGCCAGCAGAAGCCGGACAGGGGGCGATGAGCAGTTCTTC.

The chain uses TRBV4-3 and TRBJ2-2, with a weak D call TRBD1 (6 bases). V lost 4 bases and J lost 0, with 15 bases in between. This CDR3 region has 17 residues. Germline CDR1 is LGHNA and CDR2 is YSLEER. The CDR3 sequence: CASSLDGRGSNTGELFF. The DNA of the CDR3 is TGCGCCAGCAGCCTAGACGGCAGGGGCTCGAACACCGGGGAGCTGTTTTTT.

This chain connects TRBV11-1 to TRBJ2-3, with TRBD2 matching over 7 bases. Looked up from germline, CDR1 is SGHAT and CDR2 is FQDESV (reference sequence). V trimming: 2 bases; J trimming: 4 bases; junction bases outside the gene matches: 9. There are 16 residues in the CDR3. CDR3 protein: CASSLSRSGGSDTQYF. The CDR3 DNA reads as TGTGCCAGCAGCTTAAGTCGGTCGGGGGGATCAGATACGCAGTATTTT.

This clonotype came up a few times. The chain has TRBV7-6 and TRBJ2-2; 9 nucleotides line up with TRBD1. In germline, CDR1 is SGHVS, CDR2 FNYEAQ. The CDR3 has 15 residues. The V gene end was trimmed by 4 bases and the J gene end by 7 bases; junction bases not matched to a gene: 7. The CDR3 DNA is TGTGCCAGCAGCTCGGACAGGGGAAGCTTCGGGGAGCTGTTTTTT. As protein: CASSSDRGSFGELFF.

This clonotype was detected only a few times. The V gene is TRBV14, the J gene TRBJ2-1, with 8 bases that match TRBD1. The CDR3 length is 15 residues. Trimming cost V 2 bases and J 3 bases; bases outside gene matches: 3. The germline V gene has CDR1 SGHDN and CDR2 FVKESK. In DNA, the CDR3 is TGTGCCAGCAGCCAACCGGACAGGGTCTACAATGAGCAGTTCTTC. Its protein is CASSQPDRVYNEQFF.

J is TRBJ1-4 and V is TRBV11-2, with D possibly TRBD1 on 6 matching bases. Trimming took 5 bases from V and 7 from J, leaving 23 bases between them. This CDR3 is built from 17 residues. CDR1 and CDR2 from the germline V gene are SGHAT and FQNNGV. The DNA of the CDR3 is TGTGCCAGCAGCCTCCACCCTAGACAGGATCAGGGTGAAAAACTGTTTTTT. The encoded protein is CASSLHPRQDQGEKLFF. Full variable domain (rest looked up from reference TRBV11-2 and TRBJ1-4): EAGVAQSPRYKIIEKRQSVAFWCNPISGHATLYWYQQILGQGPKLLIQFQNNGVVDDSQLPKDRFSAERLKGVDSTLKIQPAKLEDSAVYLCASSLHPRQDQGEKLFFGSGTQLSVL.

The rearrangement joins TRBV4-1 to TRBJ1-1; TRBD1 matches at 8 bases. The germline gives CDR1 MGHRA, CDR2 YSYEKL. J lost 5 bases, V lost 4 bases, and 3 bases had no gene match. The CDR3 has 13 residues. The CDR3 bases are TGCGCCAGCAGCCCCCGGACAGGGACTGAAGCTTTCTTT. Its translation is CASSPRTGTEAFF.

This clonotype was seen many times. This chain joins TRBV7-9 and TRBJ1-5; possibly TRBD1 for D (5 bases). CDR1 and CDR2 (germline): SEHNR, FQNEAQ (reference sequence). V lost 4 bases to trimming and J lost 10 bases, with 11 bases between them. This CDR3 spans 12 amino acids. The CDR3 protein is CASSWPWGPQHF. The CDR3 coding sequence is TGTGCCAGCAGCTGGCCTTGGGGCCCCCAGCATTTT.

This clonotype occurred a few times. The CDR3 DNA reads TGTGCCAGCAGCCATAGCAGGGGGGGCAATCAGCCCCAGCATTTT. Translating it yields CASSHSRGGNQPQHF. The J gene is TRBJ1-5, the V gene TRBV5-5; 7 bases agree with TRBD1. J lost 2 bases, V lost 4 bases, and 6 bases had no gene match. Looked up from germline, CDR1 is SGHKS and CDR2 is YYEKEE (reference sequence). The CDR3 spans 15 residues.

The rearrangement links TRBV5-1 to TRBJ2-7; D not certain. Trimming removed 5 bases at V and 0 bases at J, with 6 bases between. Germline CDR1 reads SGHRS; CDR2 reads YFSETQ. This CDR3 has 12 residues. The CDR3 region is CASRGNSYEQYF. The CDR3, as DNA: TGCGCCAGCAGAGGCAACTCCTACGAGCAGTACTTC.

The chain links TRBV29-1 to TRBJ2-1; no firm D call. Between the trimmed V and J ends, which lost 7 bases and 4 bases, there was a span of 8 bases. This CDR3 region has 11 residues. Germline V gene sequence: CDR1 SQVTM, CDR2 ANQGSEA. This CDR3 reads CSEGSYNEQFF. The CDR3 DNA sequence: TGCAGCGAAGGTTCTTACAATGAGCAGTTCTTC.

This clonotype was observed a handful of times. The chain has TRBV27 and TRBJ1-5; 10 bases map to TRBD1. The CDR3 runs 14 residues. Trimming at V came to 4 bases and at J to 5 bases, leaving 2 bases not matched to a gene. CDR1 is MNHEY and CDR2 is SMNVEV in the germline V gene (reference sequence). The CDR3 region has the DNA TGTGCCAGCAGTTCGACAGGGGGCCATCAGCCCCAGCATTTT. It translates to CASSSTGGHQPQHF.

The genes are TRBV7-2 and TRBJ2-1, with 8 bases that match TRBD2. Looked up from germline, CDR1 is SGHTA and CDR2 is FQGNSA. Trimming removed 1 base from V and 7 bases from J; junction bases left unmatched: 9. The CDR3 totals 16 residues. CDR3 in amino acids: CASSLVTGGPRNEQFF. The CDR3 DNA sequence: TGTGCCAGCAGCTTAGTAACGGGGGGGCCTCGAAATGAGCAGTTCTTC.

The chain employs TRBV28 and TRBJ1-3; TRBD1 is a possible D gene (5 bases). The germline CDR1 and CDR2 sequences are MDHEN and SYDVKM. V lost 6 bases and J 2 bases, leaving 11 bases between the germline ends. The CDR3 totals 14 residues. Here the CDR3 DNA reads TGTGCCAGCAGCACCCCGGGGGCTGGAAACACCATATATTTT. Translation gives CASSTPGAGNTIYF.

The J gene is TRBJ1-2, the V gene TRBV10-3, with no clear D. The CDR3 runs to 13 residues. CDR1 and CDR2 from the germline V gene are ENHRY and SYGVKD. The V end was cut by 0 bases, the J end by 4 bases, with 6 bases between. CDR3 in DNA: TGTGCCATCAGTGAGTCCGGGAGCTATGGCTACACCTTC. Translating it yields CAISESGSYGYTF.

This clonotype has a handful of counts. The DNA of the CDR3 is TGTGCCAGCAGTGAGATTGACGATTTCGGGAACACTGAAGCTTTCTTT. Protein product: CASSEIDDFGNTEAFF. The V gene is TRBV6-2 or TRBV6-3, the J gene TRBJ1-1, with D unresolved. The CDR3 totals 16 residues. Germline V lookup: CDR1 MNHEY, CDR2 SVGEGT. Trimming cost V 5 bases and J 1 base, with 17 bases left between them.

The chain has TRBV4-3 and TRBJ2-1; a weak D match, TRBD2 (5 bases). Germline V CDR1 and CDR2: LGHNA, YSLEER. Trimming took 0 bases from V and 0 from J, leaving 6 bases between them. The CDR3 length is 15 residues. The CDR3 is CASSQDEGSYNEQFF. The CDR3 DNA is TGCGCCAGCAGCCAAGATGAGGGCTCCTACAATGAGCAGTTCTTC.

This clonotype was detected once. The chain combines TRBV7-9 with TRBJ1-1, with 8 bases fitting TRBD1. This CDR3 spans 15 amino acids. Trimming removed 5 bases from V and 3 bases from J; junction bases left unmatched: 8. Germline assignment: CDR1 SEHNR and CDR2 FQNEAQ (reference sequence). The CDR3 nucleotides read TGTGCCAGCAGCCCCCGGACAGGGCCCGACACTGAAGCTTTCTTT. It specifies CASSPRTGPDTEAFF.

This clonotype was counted only a few times. J is TRBJ2-1 and V is TRBV7-8; D call uncertain. V was pared by 1 base and J by 2 bases, with 12 bases between. The germline V gene encodes CDR1 SGHVS and CDR2 FQNEAQ. The length of the CDR3 is 16 residues. CDR3 sequence (DNA): TGTGCCAGCAGCTTAGAGATAGCCCCTCCCTACAATGAGCAGTTCTTC. Protein product: CASSLEIAPPYNEQFF.

The chain couples TRBV2 to TRBJ2-3, with D uncertain. The CDR3 is made up of 17 amino acids. Trimming took off 3 bases at V and 1 base at J, with 17 bases between the two ends. CDR1 is SNHLY, CDR2 FYNNEI, per germline. As DNA, the CDR3 is TGTGCCAGCAGTGACCCAACTCGTGCAGTAGGCACAGATACGCAGTATTTT. This sequence encodes CASSDPTRAVGTDTQYF.

This clonotype was picked up a small number of times. The chain employs TRBV28 and TRBJ2-2; 8 bases fit TRBD1. V trimming: 4 bases; J trimming: 4 bases; junction bases outside the gene matches: 5. CDR1 MDHEN and CDR2 SYDVKM come from the germline V gene. The length of the CDR3 is 15 residues. DNA of the CDR3: TGTGCCAGCAGTTCTCTGACAGGGGCCACCGGGGAGCTGTTTTTT. It is translated as CASSSLTGATGELFF.

This chain joins TRBV4-3 and TRBJ2-7; D might be TRBD2 (5 bases). Trimming took 1 base from V and 3 from J, leaving 22 bases between them. This CDR3 comprises 18 residues. CDR1 and CDR2 (germline): LGHNA, YSLEER. CDR3 DNA: TGCGCCAGCAGCCAAGTTGGTATAGAGGGATCTCACTACTACGAGCAGTACTTC. Amino acid sequence: CASSQVGIEGSHYYEQYF.

This clonotype showed up just a few times. The chain links TRBV7-9 to TRBJ2-5; the D call may be TRBD1 or TRBD2 (5 bases each). The CDR3 runs 15 residues. Trimming shortened V by 3 bases and J by 4 bases, and 15 bases separated the two germline ends. CDR1 SEHNR and CDR2 FQNEAQ come from the germline V gene (reference sequence). The chain's CDR3 is CASSFRGVKGETQYF. CDR3 in DNA: TGTGCCAGCAGCTTCCGAGGGGTAAAAGGAGAGACCCAGTACTTC.